A selection of T cell receptor beta chains follows, all from one sample in a study of CD8 T cells in Susac syndrome. TCRdb re-called the immunoSEQ multiplex PCR reads through MiXCR, storing one row per CDR3 protein. The sample lists 150,000 to 200,000 distinct CDR3 sequences, around 94% occurring once. Sample: CD4+ T cells from PBMCs. The receptor source for this set is a human donor in good health. The CDR3 runs from the conserved cysteine through the conserved F or W. Each record gives: J gene, D gene, V gene, CDR3 protein. The D gene is left open where the match is weak.

TRBJ2-1	TRBD2	TRBV29-1	CSVGFAGGYNEQFF
TRBJ2-7	TRBD1	TRBV6-6	CASIRQQGYSEQYF
TRBJ1-1	NA	TRBV28	CASSGQNTEAFF
TRBJ2-2	NA	TRBV6-5	CASTNPNTGELFF
TRBJ1-6	NA	TRBV15	CATSREGVTAPLHF
TRBJ1-3	NA	TRBV12-3/TRBV12-4	CASSGQGNTIYF
TRBJ2-4	NA	TRBV2	CASSAGHIAKNIQYF
TRBJ1-1	NA	TRBV12-3/TRBV12-4	CASSNGVLGTEAFF
TRBJ1-1	NA	TRBV7-9	CASSEKGTEAFF
TRBJ2-3	NA	TRBV20-1	CSARGGPTTDTQYF
TRBJ2-1	NA	TRBV4-3	CASSQDQGSYNEQFF
TRBJ2-2	NA	TRBV28	CASRPLATGELFF
TRBJ2-7	TRBD2	TRBV2	CATRGEHEQYF
TRBJ1-5	NA	TRBV20-1	CSTTTGRGIDQPQHF
TRBJ1-1	NA	TRBV5-1	CASSDQTGTEAFF
TRBJ1-6	NA	TRBV27	CASSLEGRDSPLHF
TRBJ2-2	NA	TRBV30	CARGLTNTGELFF
TRBJ2-1	NA	TRBV7-9	CASSLVFRGPSSYNEQFF
TRBJ2-5	NA	TRBV5-4	CASSLGTPETQYF
TRBJ1-5	NA	TRBV2	CASSLDSRNQPQHF
TRBJ1-6	NA	TRBV12-3/TRBV12-4	CASSFGQYNSPLHF
TRBJ1-6	NA	TRBV7-9	CASSLEENSPLHF
TRBJ2-3	TRBD2	TRBV4-2	CASSQSGWRGSTDTQYF
TRBJ1-6	NA	TRBV30	CALDRRNSPLHF
TRBJ2-5	TRBD2	TRBV9	CASSSTPGAGGPQTQYF
TRBJ2-5	NA	TRBV6-2/TRBV6-3	CASTHRIGGETQYF
TRBJ2-7	NA	TRBV20-1	CSASSAGDPSYEQYF
TRBJ2-1	NA	TRBV29-1	CSVGIQINEQFF
TRBJ2-6	NA	TRBV20-1	CSASAGSGANVLTF
TRBJ2-2	TRBD2	TRBV12-3/TRBV12-4	CASSPSAGPGELFF
TRBJ2-1	TRBD1	TRBV24-1	CATSGKGTGGYNEQFF
TRBJ1-5	NA	TRBV20-1	CSARDSSYQPQHF
TRBJ2-7	NA	TRBV20-1	CSARDLGRPQYF
TRBJ1-1	TRBD1	TRBV29-1	CSVKLGQGNTEAFF
TRBJ2-5	NA	TRBV28	CASSSERGSQETQYF
TRBJ1-1	NA	TRBV6-2/TRBV6-3	CASSYSPLNTEAFF
TRBJ1-6	NA	TRBV3-1	CASRYGGNPLHF
TRBJ2-3	TRBD2	TRBV7-6	CASSLALLAGNTDTQYF
TRBJ2-1	NA	TRBV29-1	CSVLRAGYEQFF
TRBJ2-3	NA	TRBV19	CASSFGQPRTDTQYF
TRBJ2-7	TRBD2	TRBV7-2	CASSTGLLYYEQYF
TRBJ2-7	NA	TRBV29-1	CSVSRDNYEQYF
TRBJ1-1	NA	TRBV29-1	CSVEKGRVNTEAFF
TRBJ2-1	TRBD2	TRBV20-1	CSARPPGLAENEQFF
TRBJ1-1	NA	TRBV20-1	CSARDPRTGDTEAFF
TRBJ2-7	TRBD2	TRBV5-1	CASSLVSGGRYEQYF
TRBJ2-2	TRBD1	TRBV2	CASQFQGAGGELFF
TRBJ1-6	NA	TRBV23-1	CASSPPGDYGPPLHF
TRBJ2-3	NA	TRBV4-3	CASSHQQRLRDTQYF
TRBJ2-2	TRBD1	TRBV18	CASSPGQGRAGELFF
TRBJ1-1	TRBD1	TRBV6-5	CASRSQGASTEAFF